This TCR beta chain was obtained from a study of T cell changes during pregnancy in multiple sclerosis. Sequencing used immunoSEQ multiplex PCR; TCRdb keeps in-frame clones, though not all of them. The sample gives 40,000 or so clones, about nine tenths of which show up once; about 12% is in the top ten. Germline CDR1 and CDR2: SNHLY and FYNNEI. The CDR3 is 16 amino acids. V lost 7 bases to trimming and J lost 1 base, with 17 bases between them. Sequenced here: CD8+ T cells from peripheral blood mononuclear cells, sampled after pregnancy. This receptor was taken from a female donor with multiple sclerosis, enrolled in a pregnancy study. The chain has TRBV2 and TRBJ1-3; a weak D match, TRBD1 (5 bases). CDR3 amino acids: CASTGEGGRSGNTIYF. The CDR3 region has the DNA TGTGCCAGCACGGGGGAGGGCGGTCGGTCTGGAAACACCATATATTTT.